The T cell receptor (beta chain) under discussion was sequenced for a study of post-analysis software for immune sequencing data. The wider study: Relapsing-remitting, secondary progressive and progressive-relapsing forms made up the multiple sclerosis disease courses.

The trim removed 5 bases at V and 0 bases at J, leaving 11 bases unmatched. Per germline, CDR1 MGHRA and CDR2 YSYEKL. This CDR3 has 17 residues. Study-wide findings and caveats: Multiple sclerosis patients had significantly lower normalized Chao1 diversity than controls. There were five or six TRBV segments more frequent in patients than controls, and TRBV5-6, TRBV5-1 and TRBV20-1 were among them.

The TCR beta cDNA libraries contained unique molecular identifiers. TCRdb reprocessed the PCR reads via MiXCR and lists one record per CDR3 protein. The sample records about half a million distinct CDR3 sequences, around 40% being singletons. This clonotype was found a few times. Antigen: not known. This receptor was taken from a girl aged 10 to 17 with multiple sclerosis. The chain links TRBV4-1 to TRBJ2-7; 9 positions match TRBD1. The sequenced material came from blood. The DNA for the CDR3 is TGCGCCAGCAGCTTTCGTCCGGGACAGGGAGTCTCCTACGAGCAGTACTTC. Amino acids: CASSFRPGQGVSYEQYF.